This T cell receptor beta chain stems from a study of CD8 T cells in Susac syndrome. An input of about 0.5 to 1 ug of RNA was subjected to reverse transcription using random hexamers. TCRdb fed the immunoSEQ multiplex PCR reads into MiXCR, producing one record per CDR3 protein. The top ten hold 0.075% to 0.095% of the sample, which has approximately 150,000 distinct CDR3 sequences, roughly 95% seen once. This clonotype was sampled from a human donor with multiple sclerosis. Input material: CD4+ T cells from PBMCs.

CDR3 sequence: CASSFVGGPEKLFF. Written as DNA, the CDR3 is TGTGCCAGCAGCTTTGTGGGGGGGCCGGAAAAACTGTTTTTT. This rearrangement joins TRBV7-2 to TRBJ1-4, with a weak D call TRBD1 (6 bases). The CDR3 contains 14 residues. Germline CDR1 and CDR2: SGHTA and FQGNSA. V gave up 3 bases and J gave up 8 bases, with 13 bases separating them.